Given below is one T cell receptor (beta chain) in context. Its antigen remains unknown. The data derive from a study of T cell responses to AZD1222 COVID-19 vaccine. Study results and caveats: Clonal diversity may have been underestimated in mostly white British donors. Elevations in Spike-specific TCR breadth and depth followed administration of two AZD1222 doses.

Second doses that came at about 4 or about 12 weeks were put together. CDR3 size: 13 residues. V lost 6 bases and J lost 0, with 8 bases in between. In germline, CDR1 is MGHRA, CDR2 YSYEKL. Measured with immunoSEQ multiplex PCR; TCRdb has only the in-frame clones, and not every one. The table records about 120,000 clones, approximately 90% of them present only once. The clonotype originates from an adult who received the AZD1222 COVID-19 vaccine. This rearrangement joins TRBV4-1 to TRBJ1-1; no clear D. The sample consisted of peripheral blood, taken 28 days after the second AZD1222 dose. The CDR3 loop reads CASRSHLNTEAFF. Written as DNA, the CDR3 is TGCGCCAGCAGGTCTCACCTGAACACTGAAGCTTTCTTT.